What follows describes a single TCR beta chain. The target antigen is unknown. One entry per CDR3 protein results from TCRdb running MiXCR on the 5' RACE reads. The table has 450,000 to 600,000 distinct CDR3 sequences, about 14% seen once. This sample was taken from a study of T cells after yellow fever vaccination. About the research overall: Fractions of low cell number were prepared using SMART-Seq v4 Ultra Low Input.

The germline gives CDR1 SGHRS, CDR2 YFSETQ. The length of the CDR3 is 14 residues. V was clipped by 1 base and J by 4 bases, with 11 bases between them. General study findings and limits: Among all clonotypes, a small share was observed in both CD4 and CD8 compartments. Among primary-vaccination clones, most reappeared after the booster, at almost 98% for CD4 and around 90% for CD8.

The input for sequencing was PBMCs, taken on the day of the yellow fever booster vaccination. This TCR was recovered from a young man who received the YFV17D yellow fever vaccine. The chain recombines TRBV5-1 with TRBJ2-5, with a weak D call TRBD1 (5 bases). The CDR3: CASSLLGAGETQYF. The CDR3 region has the DNA TGCGCCAGCAGCTTGCTAGGGGCCGGAGAGACCCAGTACTTC.